The present entry profiles one TCR beta chain with its context. Its antigen is still unknown. The assay was immunoSEQ multiplex PCR, and TCRdb's table has in-frame clones only and misses some. The sample records approximately 180,000 clones, 88% being singletons. The CDR3 has 13 amino acids. Germline V CDR1 and CDR2: SGHTA, FQGTGA. J gave up 6 bases and V 5 bases, and 5 bases lay outside the gene matches. The entry originates in a study of T cell responses to AZD1222 COVID-19 vaccine. Points from the study as a whole: Two AZD1222 doses significantly raised spike-specific TCR breadth and depth over controls. Repertoires in all cases were sampled only once the peak T cell response had passed. Spike-spanning, vaccine-associated CD4 TCRs were dominant at 160-218 and 743-854.

The chain links TRBV7-3 to TRBJ1-1, with 8 bases that match TRBD1. Here the sequenced sample was peripheral blood, taken on day 0 of AZD1222 vaccination. The source of this sequence is an adult in good health. The CDR3 nucleotides are TGTGCCAGCAGCCCAGGGACAGGACCTGAAGCTTTCTTT. Protein: CASSPGTGPEAFF.